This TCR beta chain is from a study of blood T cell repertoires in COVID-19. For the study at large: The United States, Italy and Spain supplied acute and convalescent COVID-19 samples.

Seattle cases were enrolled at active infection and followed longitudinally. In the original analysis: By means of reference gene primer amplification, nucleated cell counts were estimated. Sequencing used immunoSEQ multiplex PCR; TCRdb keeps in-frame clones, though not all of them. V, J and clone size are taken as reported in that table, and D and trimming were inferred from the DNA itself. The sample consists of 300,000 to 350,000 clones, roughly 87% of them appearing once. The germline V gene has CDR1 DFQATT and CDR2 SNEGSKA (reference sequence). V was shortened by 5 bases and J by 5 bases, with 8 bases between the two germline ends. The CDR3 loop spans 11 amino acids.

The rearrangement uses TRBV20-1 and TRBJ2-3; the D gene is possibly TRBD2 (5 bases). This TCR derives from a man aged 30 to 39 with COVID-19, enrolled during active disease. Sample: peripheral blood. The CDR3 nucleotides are TGCAGTGCTCAGGCGGGAGATACGCAGTATTTT. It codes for CSAQAGDTQYF.